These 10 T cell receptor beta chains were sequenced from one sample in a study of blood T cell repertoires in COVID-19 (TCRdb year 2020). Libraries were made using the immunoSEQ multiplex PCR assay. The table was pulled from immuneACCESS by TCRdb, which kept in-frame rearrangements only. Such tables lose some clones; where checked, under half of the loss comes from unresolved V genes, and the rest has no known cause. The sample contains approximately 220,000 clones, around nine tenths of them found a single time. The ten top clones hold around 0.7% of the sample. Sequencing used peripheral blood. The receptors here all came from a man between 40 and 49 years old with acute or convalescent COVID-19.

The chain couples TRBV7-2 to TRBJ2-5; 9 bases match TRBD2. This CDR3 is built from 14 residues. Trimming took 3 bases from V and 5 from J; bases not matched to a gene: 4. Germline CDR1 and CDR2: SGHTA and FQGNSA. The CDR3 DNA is TGTGCCAGCAGCTTGGCGGGAGGGGTGGAGACCCAGTACTTC. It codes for CASSLAGGVETQYF.

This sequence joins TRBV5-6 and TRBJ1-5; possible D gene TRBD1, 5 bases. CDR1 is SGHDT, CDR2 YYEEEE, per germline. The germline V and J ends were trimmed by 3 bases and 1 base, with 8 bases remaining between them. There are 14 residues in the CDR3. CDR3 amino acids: CASSYRQSNQPQHF. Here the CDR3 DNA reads TGTGCCAGCAGCTACCGACAGAGCAATCAGCCCCAGCATTTT.

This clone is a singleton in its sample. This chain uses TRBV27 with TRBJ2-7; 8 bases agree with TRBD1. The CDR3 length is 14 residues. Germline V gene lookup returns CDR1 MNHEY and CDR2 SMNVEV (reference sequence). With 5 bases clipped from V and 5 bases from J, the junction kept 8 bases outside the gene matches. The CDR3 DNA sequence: TGTGCCAGCAGTCGCTGGACAGGGCCGAACGAGCAGTACTTC. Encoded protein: CASSRWTGPNEQYF.

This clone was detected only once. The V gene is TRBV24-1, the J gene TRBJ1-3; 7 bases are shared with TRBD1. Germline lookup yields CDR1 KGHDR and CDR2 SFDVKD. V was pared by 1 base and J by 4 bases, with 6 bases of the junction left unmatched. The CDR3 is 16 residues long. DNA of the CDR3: TGTGCCACCAGTGATTTACCACAGGGGATCGGAAACACCATATATTTT. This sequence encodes CATSDLPQGIGNTIYF.

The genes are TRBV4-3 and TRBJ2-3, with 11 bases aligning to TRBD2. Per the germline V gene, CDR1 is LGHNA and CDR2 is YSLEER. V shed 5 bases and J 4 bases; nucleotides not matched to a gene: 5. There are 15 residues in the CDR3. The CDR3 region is CASSELAGEADTQYF. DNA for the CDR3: TGCGCCAGCAGCGAACTAGCGGGAGAGGCAGATACGCAGTATTTT.

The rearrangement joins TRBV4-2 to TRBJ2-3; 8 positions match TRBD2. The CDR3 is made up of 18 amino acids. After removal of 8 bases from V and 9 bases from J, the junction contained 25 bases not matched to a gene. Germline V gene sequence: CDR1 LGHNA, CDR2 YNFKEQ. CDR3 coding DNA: TGTGCCAGCGGGTTCAGTGGGGGACTAGTTAATCCCGCTTCAACGCAGTATTTT. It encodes CASGFSGGLVNPASTQYF.

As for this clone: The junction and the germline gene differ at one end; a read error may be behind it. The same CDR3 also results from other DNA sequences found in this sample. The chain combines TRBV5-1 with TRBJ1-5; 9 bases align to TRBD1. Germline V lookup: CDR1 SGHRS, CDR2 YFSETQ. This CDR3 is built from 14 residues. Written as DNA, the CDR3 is TGCGCCAGTAGCTTAGGACAGGGGAGTCAGCCCCAGCATTTT. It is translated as CASSLGQGSQPQHF.

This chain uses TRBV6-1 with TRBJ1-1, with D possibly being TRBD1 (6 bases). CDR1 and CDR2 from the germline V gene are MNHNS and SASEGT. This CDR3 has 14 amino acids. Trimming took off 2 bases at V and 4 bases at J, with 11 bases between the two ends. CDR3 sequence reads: CASSEQGMGTEAFF. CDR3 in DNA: TGTGCCAGCAGTGAACAGGGGATGGGCACTGAAGCTTTCTTT.

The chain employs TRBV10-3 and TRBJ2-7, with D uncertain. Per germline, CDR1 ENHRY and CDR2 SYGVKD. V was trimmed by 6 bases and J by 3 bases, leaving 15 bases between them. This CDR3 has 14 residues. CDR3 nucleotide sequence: TGTGCCATCAGCCCCTCCGGCGGTAACTACGAGCAGTACTTC. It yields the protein CAISPSGGNYEQYF.

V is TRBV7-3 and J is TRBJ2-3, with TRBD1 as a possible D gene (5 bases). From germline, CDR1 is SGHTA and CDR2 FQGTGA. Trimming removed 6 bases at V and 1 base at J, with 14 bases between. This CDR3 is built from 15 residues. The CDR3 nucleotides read TGTGCCAGCAGACAGGTGGGGCTAGGCACAGATACGCAGTATTTT. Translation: CASRQVGLGTDTQYF. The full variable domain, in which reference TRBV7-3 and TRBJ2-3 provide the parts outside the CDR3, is GAGVSQTPSNKVTEKGKYVELRCDPISGHTALYWYRQSLGQGPEFLIYFQGTGAADDSGLPNDRFFAVRPEGSVSTLKIQRTERGDSAVYLCASRQVGLGTDTQYFGPGTRLTVL.